This T cell receptor beta chain was captured by sequencing in a study of shared clonotypes between healthy human individuals. Study background: The cohort comprised a couple of women and a few men. Their ages spanned 18 to 49 years.

Clones were sequenced by immunoSEQ multiplex PCR, and TCRdb holds only the in-frame ones, with some missing. The sample consists of about 2.4 million clones, under 95% of them appearing once. This clonotype was obtained from a man aged 18 to 30 in good health. Some clones in this sample may be carry-over from other donors' samples. The sample consisted of naive CD4+ T cells from PBMCs. Subset meaning: CD45RA+ positively selected.

The CDR3 coding sequence is TGTGCCAGCTCACCCCAGGTATCAGAGACCCAGTACTTC. Its protein is CASSPQVSETQYF. The chain combines TRBV18 with TRBJ2-5; D ambiguous. This CDR3 spans 13 amino acids. Looked up from germline, CDR1 is KGHSH and CDR2 is LQKENI. V was trimmed by 3 bases and J by 4 bases, leaving 9 bases between them.